Shown below are 10 T cell receptor beta chains from a single sample sequenced in a study of shared clonotypes between healthy human individuals. Repertoires were generated with immunoSEQ multiplex PCR, while TCRdb's copy carries only in-frame clones and drops some. The sample consists of about 2 million clones, less than 95% of them appearing once. CD45RO-negative, CCR7-positively selected cells formed the naive CD8 fraction, excluding terminally differentiated effector memory CD45RA+ cells. The material sequenced was naive CD8+ T cells sorted from blood. The receptors derive from a man aged 18 to 29 in good health.

Worth noting for this clone: Other DNA sequences in this specimen translate into the identical CDR3. The genes are TRBV5-6 and TRBJ2-7; the D gene is possibly TRBD1 (5 bases). The germline CDR1 and CDR2 sequences are SGHDT and YYEEEE. The CDR3 runs to 14 residues. The V gene lost 0 bases and the J gene lost 0 bases, with 7 bases spanning the gap. DNA of the CDR3: TGTGCCAGCAGCTTGGACAGGAGCTCCTACGAGCAGTACTTC. It translates to CASSLDRSSYEQYF.

The chain carries TRBV6-6 and TRBJ1-1; D is undetermined. V lost 2 bases, J lost 7 bases, and 5 bases lay in between. CDR3 length equals 11 residues. The germline V gene encodes CDR1 MNHNY and CDR2 SVGAGI (reference sequence). The CDR3 DNA reads TGTGCCAGCAGTTACGCAGATGAAGCTTTCTTT. Protein sequence: CASSYADEAFF.

This chain uses TRBV7-8 with TRBJ2-3; TRBD2 matches at 9 bases. The CDR3 totals 18 residues. Per the germline V gene, CDR1 is SGHVS and CDR2 is FQNEAQ. The trim removed 1 base at V and 0 bases at J, leaving 8 bases unmatched. The CDR3 sequence: CASSLGGRAPYSTDTQYF. CDR3 in DNA: TGTGCCAGCAGCTTAGGCGGGAGGGCGCCTTACAGCACAGATACGCAGTATTTT. Based on the CDR3 plus reference TRBV7-8 and TRBJ2-3, the full variable domain is GAGVSQSPRYKVAKRGQDVALRCDPISGHVSLFWYQQALGQGPEFLTYFQNEAQLDKSGLPSDRFFAERPEGSVSTLKIQRTQQEDSAVYLCASSLGGRAPYSTDTQYFGPGTRLTVL.

The chain carries TRBV7-8 and TRBJ2-5; D is unresolved. Germline assignment: CDR1 SGHVS and CDR2 FQNEAQ. The length of the CDR3 is 14 residues. Trimming stripped 1 base from V and 1 base from J, with 7 bases between. The CDR3 loop reads CASSLGAAQETQYF. The CDR3 DNA reads TGTGCCAGCAGCTTAGGGGCAGCCCAAGAGACCCAGTACTTC.

The chain recombines TRBV29-1 with TRBJ1-2; D unclear. The CDR3 contains 12 residues. With 4 bases removed from V and 6 bases from J, the gap between germline ends came to 12 bases. The V gene's germline CDR1 is SQVTM and CDR2 ANQGSEA. The CDR3 protein is CSVGTGRDGYTF. In nucleotides, the CDR3 is TGCAGCGTTGGGACGGGCCGAGATGGCTACACCTTC.

The chain recombines TRBV5-1 with TRBJ1-1; 7 positions agree with TRBD1. CDR3 length: 13 residues. V shed 7 bases, J shed 1 base, and the junction held 4 bases outside the gene matches. CDR1 is SGHRS, CDR2 YFSETQ, per germline. The CDR3 sequence: CASQTGQNTEAFF. The CDR3 bases are TGCGCCAGCCAGACAGGGCAGAACACTGAAGCTTTCTTT.

This chain uses TRBV6-1 with TRBJ2-7; D ambiguous. The germline CDR1 and CDR2 sequences are MNHNS and SASEGT. This CDR3 contains 11 residues. With 1 base removed from V and 8 bases from J, the gap between germline ends came to 6 bases. CDR3 region: CASSEEYKQYF. CDR3 DNA: TGTGCCAGCAGTGAAGAATACAAGCAGTACTTC.

With regard to this clone: Other DNA sequences in the same sample also yield this CDR3. This sequence joins TRBV5-1 and TRBJ2-1, with D perhaps matching TRBD2 (7 bases). V was clipped by 4 bases and J by 0 bases, with 14 bases between them. This CDR3 region has 16 residues. The germline gives CDR1 SGHRS, CDR2 YFSETQ. CDR3 sequence (DNA): TGCGCCAGCAGCCTTGTAAGGGGGGGCTCCTACAATGAGCAGTTCTTC. This encodes CASSLVRGGSYNEQFF.

This clone was seen a single time. The rearrangement links TRBV7-8 to TRBJ1-4; 10 bases are shared with TRBD1. This CDR3 is built from 17 residues. The V and J ends lost 5 bases and 6 bases, in that order; junction bases with no gene match: 12. Germline CDR1 is SGHVS and CDR2 is FQNEAQ. CDR3 sequence (DNA): TGTGCCAGCAGCCCCTCCCGGGACAGGGGTTTAGATGAAAAACTGTTTTTT. This codes for CASSPSRDRGLDEKLFF.

The chain has TRBV2 and TRBJ1-4; 8 positions match TRBD1. In germline, CDR1 is SNHLY, CDR2 FYNNEI. The ends lost 6 bases at V and 6 bases at J; junction bases unmatched: 12. This CDR3 is built from 16 residues. The CDR3 nucleotides read TGTGCCAGCAGCCCGAAGGTCAGGGGGCTAGATGAAAAACTGTTTTTT. It specifies CASSPKVRGLDEKLFF. Using reference TRBV2 and TRBJ1-4 for the parts outside the CDR3, the full variable domain is EPEVTQTPSHQVTQMGQEVILRCVPISNHLYFYWYRQILGQKVEFLVSFYNNEISEKSEIFDDQFSVERPDGSNFTLKIRSTKLEDSAMYFCASSPKVRGLDEKLFFGSGTQLSVL.